The 9 T cell receptor beta chains in this list originate from one sample, sequenced in a study of T-cell reconstitution after alpha-beta-depleted transplantation in children (dated by TCRdb to the mid-2010s). Library construction relied on PCR. This sample was sequenced with an Illumina HiSeq 2500. TCR libraries were prepared with molecular barcoding, using unique molecular identifiers to normalize TCRbeta repertoire quantification. TCRdb handled the public reads itself, with Q25 trimming in fastp and clone calling in MiXCR, and kept productive beta chains. CDR3 protein sequences are deduplicated, and each keeps its most common genes and DNA. Within this sample are some 500,000 distinct CDR3 sequences, with about 18% of them counted one time only. 3.3% of the sample belongs to the ten largest clones. This specimen was PBMCs from the stem cell graft donor, taken from the stem cell graft. All receptors come from a human donor who donated a stem cell graft to a child with acute lymphoblastic leukemia.

This clonotype was seen a few times. CDR3 nucleotide sequence: TGTGCCTGGAGTACGGGGCTCCAAAACATTCAGTACTTC. It specifies CAWSTGLQNIQYF. The chain employs TRBV30 and TRBJ2-4; D may be TRBD1 or TRBD2 (5 bases each). The CDR3 extends over 13 amino acids. Germline lookup yields CDR1 GTSNPN and CDR2 SVGIG (reference sequence). The V and J ends lost 2 bases and 5 bases respectively, with 10 bases between them.

This clonotype was picked up a small number of times. The J gene is TRBJ2-7, the V gene TRBV4-2; weak D call: TRBD2 (6 bases). CDR1 and CDR2 (germline): LGHNA, YNFKEQ. The ends were cut back, 0 bases at V and 5 bases at J, with 23 bases in the middle. The length of the CDR3 is 18 residues. This CDR3 reads CASSQDQTIISGSNEQYF. The CDR3 DNA reads TGTGCCAGCAGCCAAGACCAGACTATAATTAGCGGTAGCAACGAGCAGTACTTC.

The table lists this clonotype with a few counts. The chain uses TRBV5-5 and TRBJ2-2; D is unclear. The V gene lost 0 bases and the J gene lost 3 bases, with 9 bases spanning the gap. Germline CDR1 and CDR2: SGHKS and YYEKEE (reference sequence). CDR3 length equals 15 residues. CDR3 region: CASSLEGLHTGELFF. Written as DNA, the CDR3 is TGTGCCAGCAGCTTGGAAGGGCTACACACCGGGGAGCTGTTTTTT. The full variable domain, its missing parts supplied by reference TRBV5-5 and TRBJ2-2, is DAGVTQSPTHLIKTRGQQVTLRCSPISGHKSVSWYQQVLGQGPQFIFQYYEKEERGRGNFPDRFSARQFPNYSSELNVNALLLGDSALYLCASSLEGLHTGELFFGEGSRLTVL.

The chain links TRBV7-9 to TRBJ2-7, with 9 bases lining up with TRBD1. V dropped 2 bases and J dropped 3; count of bases not matched to a gene: 2. The V gene's germline CDR1 is SEHNR and CDR2 FQNEAQ (reference sequence). The CDR3 is made up of 14 amino acids. The CDR3 is CASSLQGQGYEQYF. In DNA form, the CDR3 reads TGTGCCAGCAGCTTACAGGGACAGGGCTACGAGCAGTACTTC.

This chain joins TRBV11-2 and TRBJ2-1, with a tentative D call TRBD1 (6 bases). CDR1 is SGHAT and CDR2 is FQNNGV in the germline V gene. CDR3 length: 15 residues. Trimming left V 5 bases short and J 7 bases short, with 18 bases between. This CDR3 reads CASSQGRDMGNEQFF. CDR3 DNA sequence: TGTGCCAGCAGCCAGGGGCGAGACATGGGGAATGAGCAGTTCTTC.

The sample holds a few counts of this clonotype. The V gene is TRBV7-9, the J gene TRBJ1-2; unclear D gene. V was cut by 2 bases and J by 8 bases, with 15 bases left in between. The CDR3 contains 14 residues. CDR1 and CDR2 (germline): SEHNR, FQNEAQ (reference sequence). CDR3 loop: CASSLRDGRMGYTF. The CDR3 DNA reads as TGTGCCAGCAGCTTAAGAGACGGGCGGATGGGCTACACCTTC. Full variable domain (outside the CDR3, taken from reference TRBV7-9 and TRBJ1-2): DTGVSQNPRHKITKRGQNVTFRCDPISEHNRLYWYRQTLGQGPEFLTYFQNEAQLEKSRLLSDRFSAERPKGSFSTLEIQRTEQGDSAMYLCASSLRDGRMGYTFGSGTRLTVV.

This clonotype was counted a single time. This chain joins TRBV6-2 or TRBV6-3 and TRBJ1-5, with a weak D call TRBD1 (5 bases). Germline values: CDR1 MNHEY, CDR2 SVGEGT. The CDR3 spans 15 residues. Trimming took off 4 bases at V and 0 bases at J, with 10 bases between the two ends. CDR3 residues: CASSLLGPSNQPQHF. DNA of the CDR3: TGTGCCAGCAGTTTGCTGGGACCTAGCAATCAGCCCCAGCATTTT.

The V and J genes are TRBV27 and TRBJ1-3; weak D call: TRBD1 (6 bases). This CDR3 comprises 15 residues. CDR1 and CDR2 (germline): MNHEY, SMNVEV (reference sequence). V lost 6 bases and J 1 base, leaving 13 bases between the germline ends. The CDR3 protein is CASRDQGISGNTIYF. CDR3 sequence (DNA): TGTGCCAGCAGAGACCAGGGGATATCTGGAAACACCATATATTTT.

V gene TRBV15 combines with J gene TRBJ2-3, with 8 bases aligning to TRBD2. This CDR3 is 16 amino acids long. CDR1 and CDR2 (germline): LNHNV, YYDKDF (reference sequence). J gave up 3 bases and V 1 base, and 6 bases lay outside the gene matches. CDR3 amino acids: CATSRGAGEGTDTQYF. The CDR3 coding sequence is TGTGCCACCAGCAGAGGAGCGGGAGAGGGTACAGATACGCAGTATTTT.